This entry lists 2 T cell receptor beta chains sequenced from one sample in a study of blood T cell repertoires in COVID-19. Method: immunoSEQ multiplex PCR; TCRdb's copy keeps in-frame clones and lacks some. The sample contains about 86,000 clones, roughly three quarters of which appear only once. The specimen was peripheral blood. The receptors shown here come from a man in his 70s with acute or convalescent COVID-19.

The CDR3 sequence is CASSPLAGGLSYEQYF. The CDR3 DNA is TGTGCCAGCAGCCCACTAGCGGGGGGCCTATCCTACGAGCAGTACTTC. This chain links TRBV5-6 with TRBJ2-7; the match to TRBD2 covers 12 bases. CDR3 length equals 16 residues. Germline V gene data show CDR1 as SGHDT and CDR2 as YYEEEE. Germline trimming cut 4 bases from V and 1 base from J; bases unmatched to any gene: 6.

This clone was detected only once. CDR3 sequence reads: CASSPYGQASSYNSPLHF. The CDR3 DNA reads as TGTGCCAGCTCACCCTATGGACAGGCGAGCTCCTATAATTCACCCCTCCACTTT. The chain has TRBV18 and TRBJ1-6; 7 positions agree with TRBD1. This CDR3 is 18 amino acids long. Germline values: CDR1 KGHSH, CDR2 LQKENI. Germline trimming cut 3 bases from V and 0 bases from J; bases unmatched to any gene: 8.